The next 17 T cell receptor beta chains were all read from a single sample in a study of shared clonotypes between healthy human individuals. Naive CD8 populations comprised CD45RO-negative cells positively selected for CCR7, excluding terminally differentiated effector memory CD45RA+ cells. Generated by immunoSEQ multiplex PCR, the TCRdb table keeps only in-frame clones and is missing some. The top ten clones hold around 1.7% of a sample with about 2,200,000 clones, about 92% of them seen once. Sequencing input: naive CD8+ T cells from PBMCs. The source of these receptors is a man between 18 and 35 years old in good health. Some clones in this sample may be carry-over from other donors' samples.

The rearrangement links TRBV9 to TRBJ2-3; unclear D gene. The CDR3 is made up of 14 amino acids. V shed 4 bases and J shed 6 bases, with 15 bases lying between them. The germline V gene encodes CDR1 SGDLS and CDR2 YYNGEE. The CDR3 nucleotides read TGTGCCAGCAGCCCCCAAGGATCTTGGGATACGCAGTATTTT. Its protein product is CASSPQGSWDTQYF.

This chain joins TRBV10-3 and TRBJ2-1; TRBD2 matches 7 bases. The CDR3 extends over 15 amino acids. Germline V gene lookup returns CDR1 ENHRY and CDR2 SYGVKD. V dropped 3 bases and J dropped 2; count of bases not matched to a gene: 4. The CDR3 nucleotides read TGTGCCATCAGTGACCCTAGCGGAACCTACAATGAGCAGTTCTTC. Translation: CAISDPSGTYNEQFF.

This clone was detected once. This rearrangement joins TRBV7-9 to TRBJ2-1, with 11 positions matching TRBD2. In germline, CDR1 is SEHNR, CDR2 FQNEAQ (reference sequence). CDR3 length equals 15 residues. The V and J ends lost 5 bases and 5 bases, in that order; junction bases with no gene match: 5. The chain's CDR3 is CASSAGTSGNNEQFF. DNA of the CDR3: TGTGCCAGCAGCGCCGGGACTAGCGGCAACAATGAGCAGTTCTTC.

A note on this clone: Other DNA sequences in this specimen translate into the identical CDR3. This chain connects TRBV2 to TRBJ2-6; no definite D call. This CDR3 comprises 13 residues. From germline, CDR1 is SNHLY and CDR2 FYNNEI. V was cut by 8 bases and J by 4 bases, with 9 bases left in between. The CDR3 sequence is CASFSAGANVLTF. CDR3 sequence (DNA): TGTGCCAGCTTCAGTGCGGGGGCCAACGTCCTGACTTTC. The complete variable domain, with remaining parts taken from reference TRBV2 and TRBJ2-6, reads EPEVTQTPSHQVTQMGQEVILRCVPISNHLYFYWYRQILGQKVEFLVSFYNNEISEKSEIFDDQFSVERPDGSNFTLKIRSTKLEDSAMYFCASFSAGANVLTFGAGSRLTVL.

In its sample, this clone was seen a few times. The DNA for the CDR3 is TGTGCCAGCAGGGATTACTCACGGGACACCGGGGAGCTGTTTTTT. Translation gives CASRDYSRDTGELFF. This chain connects TRBV7-9 to TRBJ2-2, with D uncertain. V gave up 6 bases and J gave up 3 bases, with 14 bases separating them. The length of the CDR3 is 15 residues. Germline V lookup: CDR1 SEHNR, CDR2 FQNEAQ (reference sequence).

The chain recombines TRBV4-3 with TRBJ2-1; D gene uncertain. CDR3 length: 14 amino acids. V lost 0 bases, J lost 6 bases, and 9 bases lay in between. Germline CDR1 LGHNA, CDR2 YSLEER. The CDR3 coding sequence is TGCGCCAGCAGCCAAGAAGTTGATCCCAATGAGCAGTTCTTC. Its translation is CASSQEVDPNEQFF.

This clone was detected only once. The chain uses TRBV19 and TRBJ1-5; TRBD1 agrees at 9 bases. Germline CDR1 and CDR2: LNHDA and SQIVND (reference sequence). V lost 1 base to trimming and J lost 9 bases; unmatched junction nucleotides: 7. This CDR3 contains 15 residues. The CDR3 sequence is CASSIAGTGFMPQHF. The CDR3 DNA is TGTGCCAGTAGTATAGCTGGGACAGGGTTCATGCCCCAGCATTTT.

The chain carries TRBV30 and TRBJ2-1; D gene ambiguous. Trimming removed 2 bases from V and 0 bases from J, with 5 bases in between. Germline V gene data show CDR1 as GTSNPN and CDR2 as SVGIG (reference sequence). The CDR3 length is 13 residues. The CDR3 DNA reads TGTGCCTGGAGTATAGACTCCTACAATGAGCAGTTCTTC. Translated, it gives CAWSIDSYNEQFF. Full variable domain (missing parts from reference TRBV30 and TRBJ2-1): SQTIHQWPATLVQPVGSPLSLECTVEGTSNPNLYWYRQAAGRGLQLLFYSVGIGQISSEVPQNLSASRPQDRQFILSSKKLLLSDSGFYLCAWSIDSYNEQFFGPGTRLTVL.

This chain uses TRBV5-4 with TRBJ1-2; D ambiguous. Trimming took off 4 bases at V and 4 bases at J, with 20 bases between the two ends. Looked up from germline, CDR1 is SGHNT and CDR2 is YYREEE (reference sequence). The CDR3 covers 16 residues. For the CDR3, the DNA is TGTGCCAGCAGCCCGTCGATTATGACTGGAGGCTATGGCTACACCTTC. Its translation is CASSPSIMTGGYGYTF.

The gene calls are TRBV6-6 and TRBJ1-1; D possibly corresponds to TRBD1 (5 bases). The germline CDR1 and CDR2 sequences are MNHNY and SVGAGI (reference sequence). The CDR3 runs to 15 residues. The V end lost 2 bases, the J end lost 4 bases, and 14 bases lay between the germline ends. Written as DNA, the CDR3 is TGTGCCAGCAGTTACGGGGCCCAGGCTCCCACTGAAGCTTTCTTT. Translated: CASSYGAQAPTEAFF.

V and J are TRBV28 and TRBJ1-2; D perhaps matches TRBD1 (6 bases). Germline V lookup: CDR1 MDHEN, CDR2 SYDVKM. V was shortened by 6 bases and J by 7 bases, with 18 bases between the two germline ends. This CDR3 region has 14 residues. The CDR3 is CASSLQGVVSGYTF. The CDR3, as DNA: TGTGCCAGCAGCCTACAGGGAGTCGTAAGTGGCTACACCTTC.

The chain uses TRBV7-9 and TRBJ2-1, with D perhaps matching TRBD1 (6 bases). The CDR3 sequence is 18 residues long. V dropped 4 bases and J dropped 5 bases, with 24 bases sitting between them. Germline CDR1 SEHNR, CDR2 FQNEAQ (reference sequence). The CDR3 DNA sequence: TGTGCCAGCAGCTATTTAAGGGGGACGTTGGAAGTCGACAATGAGCAGTTCTTC. It codes for CASSYLRGTLEVDNEQFF.

A remark on this clone: Other nucleotide sequences from this sample produce the same CDR3. J is TRBJ1-1 and V is TRBV7-9; 8 bases fit TRBD1. This CDR3 contains 15 residues. Trimming cost V 4 bases and J 0 bases; bases outside gene matches: 4. CDR1 and CDR2 (germline): SEHNR, FQNEAQ (reference sequence). The DNA of the CDR3 is TGTGCCAGCAGCTCACGACAGGGGATGAACACTGAAGCTTTCTTT. As protein: CASSSRQGMNTEAFF.

This sequence joins TRBV19 and TRBJ1-2; no reliable D call. V lost 3 bases, J lost 0 bases, and 11 bases lay in between. Germline V gene sequence: CDR1 LNHDA, CDR2 SQIVND (reference sequence). The CDR3 sequence is 15 residues long. The CDR3 region is CASSISDYTNYGYTF. The CDR3 coding sequence is TGTGCCAGTAGTATTTCGGATTATACTAACTATGGCTACACCTTC. The whole variable domain, filled in from reference TRBV19 and TRBJ1-2, reads DGGITQSPKYLFRKEGQNVTLSCEQNLNHDAMYWYRQDPGQGLRLIYYSQIVNDFQKGDIAEGYSVSREKKESFPLTVTSAQKNPTAFYLCASSISDYTNYGYTFGSGTRLTVV.

The chain carries TRBV6-6 and TRBJ2-1; tentatively, D is TRBD1 or TRBD2 (5 bases each). The CDR3 has 13 residues. Germline V gene data show CDR1 as MNHNY and CDR2 as SVGAGI (reference sequence). The germline V and J ends were trimmed by 8 bases and 5 bases, with 13 bases remaining between them. CDR3: CASLIGGDNEQFF. Written as DNA, the CDR3 is TGTGCCAGCTTGATTGGGGGAGACAATGAGCAGTTCTTC.

J is TRBJ2-1 and V is TRBV6-5; 8 bases map to TRBD2. The V gene's germline CDR1 is MNHEY and CDR2 SVGAGI. This CDR3 comprises 13 residues. Unmatched junction bases numbered 13, after V lost 7 bases and J lost 14 bases. The CDR3 here is CASIPRGGLVKFF. The CDR3 DNA sequence: TGTGCCAGCATCCCGAGGGGGGGACTAGTGAAGTTCTTC.

This rearrangement joins TRBV5-6 to TRBJ2-1; 16 positions match TRBD2. Unmatched junction bases numbered 10, after V lost 7 bases and J lost 0 bases. Germline values: CDR1 SGHDT, CDR2 YYEEEE. The CDR3 extends over 19 amino acids. This CDR3 is CASQTPGLAGGYSYNEQFF. CDR3 in DNA: TGTGCCAGCCAGACCCCGGGACTAGCGGGAGGGTACTCCTACAATGAGCAGTTCTTC.